One sample yielded the 14 T cell receptor beta chains listed below, sequenced in a study of T cells and copy number aberrations in small-cell lung cancer. TCRdb keeps only in-frame clones here, not all; method: immunoSEQ multiplex PCR. In the table there are 7,000 or so clones, roughly four fifths of which are singletons. Source material: normal tissue next to the tumor. The receptor set was obtained from a woman aged 50 to 60 with small cell lung cancer.

The V call is TRBV9, the J call TRBJ1-3; tentatively, D is TRBD1 (5 bases). The germline V gene encodes CDR1 SGDLS and CDR2 YYNGEE. Trimming removed 4 bases at V and 0 bases at J, with 8 bases between. This CDR3 has 14 residues. This CDR3 reads CASSLGDSGNTIYF. In nucleotides, the CDR3 is TGTGCCAGCAGCCTGGGGGACTCTGGAAACACCATATATTTT.

The chain employs TRBV18 and TRBJ2-5; 7 positions agree with TRBD2. With 2 bases clipped from V and 1 base from J, the junction kept 7 bases outside the gene matches. From germline, CDR1 is KGHSH and CDR2 LQKENI. The CDR3 extends over 16 amino acids. The CDR3 reads CASSPSRGGVQETQYF. The CDR3 region has the DNA TGTGCCAGCTCACCAAGCCGTGGGGGGGTCCAAGAGACCCAGTACTTC.

The V gene is TRBV2, the J gene TRBJ2-6; D ambiguous. Germline V gives CDR1 SNHLY, CDR2 FYNNEI. The germline V and J ends were trimmed by 6 bases and 0 bases, with 6 bases remaining between them. CDR3 length equals 14 residues. The CDR3 reads CASRKDSGANVLTF. The CDR3 DNA is TGTGCCAGCAGGAAGGACTCTGGGGCCAACGTCCTGACTTTC.

This chain links TRBV5-1 with TRBJ2-1; D possibly corresponds to TRBD2 (5 bases). Trimming removed 4 bases from V and 5 bases from J, with 16 bases in between. Germline lookup yields CDR1 SGHRS and CDR2 YFSETQ. This CDR3 contains 15 residues. The CDR3 loop is CASSTALGVNNEQFF. CDR3 in DNA: TGCGCCAGCAGCACCGCTTTGGGAGTAAACAATGAGCAGTTCTTC.

CDR3 protein: CASRKKLGVGTPSTDTQYF. In nucleotides, the CDR3 is TGTGCCAGCAGAAAGAAACTGGGCGTGGGGACCCCTAGCACAGATACGCAGTATTTT. V is TRBV5-4 and J is TRBJ2-3, with D perhaps matching TRBD1 or TRBD2 (5 bases each). The germline gives CDR1 SGHNT, CDR2 YYREEE (reference sequence). Trimming removed 5 bases from V and 0 bases from J, with 25 bases in between. This CDR3 region has 19 residues. Complete variable domain (other parts from reference TRBV5-4 and TRBJ2-3): ETGVTQSPTHLIKTRGQQVTLRCSSQSGHNTVSWYQQALGQGPQFIFQYYREEENGRGNFPPRFSGLQFPNYSSELNVNALELDDSALYLCASRKKLGVGTPSTDTQYFGPGTRLTVL.

The chain combines TRBV21-1 with TRBJ2-7; the table calls TRBD1, which could not be checked here. TRBV21-1 is a recognized pseudogene. This CDR3 is built from 14 residues. As DNA, the CDR3 is TGTGCCAGCACAAAACAGGGTTTCTTCTACGAGCAGTACTTC. It translates to CASTKQGFFYEQYF.

The rearrangement uses TRBV7-3 and TRBJ2-5; D perhaps matches TRBD1 (5 bases). Germline values: CDR1 SGHTA, CDR2 FQGTGA. V was clipped by 5 bases and J by 5 bases, with 12 bases between them. The CDR3 contains 13 residues. CDR3: CASSPTKGETQYF. The DNA for the CDR3 is TGTGCCAGCAGCCCCACAAAGGGGGAGACCCAGTACTTC.

V gene TRBV11-2 combines with J gene TRBJ2-1; D remains unclear. Germline V CDR1 and CDR2: SGHAT, FQNNGV. Between the trimmed V and J ends, which lost 1 base and 10 bases, there was a span of 14 bases. The length of the CDR3 is 14 residues. The CDR3 is CASSLGRPEGEQFF. As DNA, the CDR3 is TGTGCCAGCAGCTTAGGTCGCCCGGAAGGGGAGCAGTTCTTC.

The chain joins TRBV5-1 to TRBJ2-1; TRBD2 is a possible D gene (5 bases). Trimming cost V 3 bases and J 0 bases, with 13 bases left between them. Germline V gene data show CDR1 as SGHRS and CDR2 as YFSETQ. The CDR3 sequence is 16 residues long. The CDR3 is CASSSLTGSSYNEQFF. The CDR3 DNA reads TGCGCCAGCAGCTCTCTTACGGGGAGCTCCTACAATGAGCAGTTCTTC.

This chain joins TRBV5-4 and TRBJ2-5, with a possible D match to TRBD2 (6 bases). Germline V lookup: CDR1 SGHNT, CDR2 YYREEE (reference sequence). This CDR3 spans 14 amino acids. The V end lost 4 bases, the J end lost 1 base, and 11 bases lay between the germline ends. CDR3 region: CASSDGTLQETQYF. The CDR3 DNA reads as TGTGCCAGCAGCGACGGGACTCTCCAAGAGACCCAGTACTTC.

V and J are TRBV6-6 and TRBJ2-6, with D possibly being TRBD1 (5 bases). The germline V and J ends were trimmed by 2 bases and 3 bases, with 8 bases remaining between them. The germline V gene has CDR1 MNHNY and CDR2 SVGAGI (reference sequence). The length of the CDR3 is 15 residues. Written as DNA, the CDR3 is TGTGCCAGCAGTTACGACCAGGGTGGGGCCAACGTCCTGACTTTC. Its protein product is CASSYDQGGANVLTF.

Comment on this clone: Compared with germline, one end of the junction differs, possibly owing to a read error. This chain connects TRBV5-4 to TRBJ2-3; possibly TRBD2 for D (5 bases). Germline assignment: CDR1 SGHNT and CDR2 YYREEE (reference sequence). The CDR3 sequence is 15 residues long. In nucleotides, the CDR3 is TGCGCCAGCAGCCAAGATCGAGCGGCCACAGATACGCAGTATTTT. This gives the protein CASSQDRAATDTQYF. Combining the CDR3 with reference TRBV5-4 and TRBJ2-3 gives the whole variable domain ETGVTQSPTHLIKTRGQQVTLRCSSQSGHNTVSWYQQALGQGPQFIFQYYREEENGRGNFPPRFSGLQFPNYSSELNVNALELDDSALYLCASSQDRAATDTQYFGPGTRLTVL.

The V gene is TRBV7-2, the J gene TRBJ2-3, with 7 bases lining up with TRBD2. The CDR3 length is 15 residues. Trimming took 0 bases from V and 9 from J; bases not matched to a gene: 9. Germline V lookup: CDR1 SGHTA, CDR2 FQGNSA. Written as DNA, the CDR3 is TGTGCCAGCAGCTTAGCTCTAGCGGCCGGAGGGACGCAGTATTTT. Translated: CASSLALAAGGTQYF.

The genes are TRBV9 and TRBJ1-5; unclear D gene. This CDR3 comprises 13 residues. CDR1 SGDLS and CDR2 YYNGEE come from the germline V gene. The V end was cut by 1 base, the J end by 0 bases, with 2 bases between. CDR3 region: CASSVSSNQPQHF. CDR3 coding DNA: TGTGCCAGCAGCGTAAGTAGCAATCAGCCCCAGCATTTT.